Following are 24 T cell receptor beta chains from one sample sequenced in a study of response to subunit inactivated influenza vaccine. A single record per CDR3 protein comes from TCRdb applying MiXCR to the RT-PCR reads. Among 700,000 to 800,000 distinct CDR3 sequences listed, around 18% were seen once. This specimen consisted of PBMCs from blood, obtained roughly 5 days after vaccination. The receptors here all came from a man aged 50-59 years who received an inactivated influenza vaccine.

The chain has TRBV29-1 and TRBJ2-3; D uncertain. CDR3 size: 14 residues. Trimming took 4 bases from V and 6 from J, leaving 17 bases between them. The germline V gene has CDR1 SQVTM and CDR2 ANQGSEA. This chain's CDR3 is CSVVFLGLRDTQYF. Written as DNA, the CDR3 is TGCAGCGTTGTTTTCTTAGGCCTTAGGGATACGCAGTATTTT.

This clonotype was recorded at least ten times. This CDR3 is CSPDRPAGTYEQYF. The CDR3 DNA is TGCAGCCCTGACCGCCCCGCGGGAACTTACGAGCAGTACTTC. The chain employs TRBV20-1 and TRBJ2-7; D may be TRBD2 (6 bases). CDR1 and CDR2 from the germline V gene are DFQATT and SNEGSKA (reference sequence). This CDR3 has 14 residues.

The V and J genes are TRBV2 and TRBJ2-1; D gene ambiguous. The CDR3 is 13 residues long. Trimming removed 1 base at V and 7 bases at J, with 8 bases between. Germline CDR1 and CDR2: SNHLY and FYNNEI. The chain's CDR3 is CASSEEVRNEQFF. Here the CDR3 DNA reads TGTGCCAGCAGTGAAGAGGTCAGGAATGAGCAGTTCTTC.

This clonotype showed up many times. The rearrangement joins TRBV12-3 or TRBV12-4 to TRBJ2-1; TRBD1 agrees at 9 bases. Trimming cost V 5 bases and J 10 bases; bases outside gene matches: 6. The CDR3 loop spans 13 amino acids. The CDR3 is CASSLRDRAEQFF. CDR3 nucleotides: TGTGCCAGCAGTCTTCGGGACAGGGCCGAGCAGTTCTTC.

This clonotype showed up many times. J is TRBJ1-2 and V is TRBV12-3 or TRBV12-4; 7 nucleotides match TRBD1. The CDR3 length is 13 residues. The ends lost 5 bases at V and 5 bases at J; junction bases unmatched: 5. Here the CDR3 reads CASSPTGTYGYTF. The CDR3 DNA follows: TGTGCCAGCAGTCCGACAGGGACTTATGGCTACACCTTC.

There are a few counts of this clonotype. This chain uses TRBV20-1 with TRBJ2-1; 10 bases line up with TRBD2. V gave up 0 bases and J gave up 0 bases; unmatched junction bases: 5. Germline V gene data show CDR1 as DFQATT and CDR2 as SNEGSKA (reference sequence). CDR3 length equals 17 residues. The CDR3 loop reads CSARDGSGRGSYNEQFF. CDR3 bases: TGCAGTGCTAGAGATGGAAGCGGGAGGGGCTCCTACAATGAGCAGTTCTTC.

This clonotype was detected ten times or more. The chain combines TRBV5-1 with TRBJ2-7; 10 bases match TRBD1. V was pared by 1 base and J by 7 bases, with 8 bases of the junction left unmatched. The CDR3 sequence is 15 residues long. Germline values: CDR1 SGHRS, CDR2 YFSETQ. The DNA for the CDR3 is TGCGCCAGCAGCTTGACCGGGACAGGGGAGTGGGAGCAGTACTTC. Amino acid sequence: CASSLTGTGEWEQYF.

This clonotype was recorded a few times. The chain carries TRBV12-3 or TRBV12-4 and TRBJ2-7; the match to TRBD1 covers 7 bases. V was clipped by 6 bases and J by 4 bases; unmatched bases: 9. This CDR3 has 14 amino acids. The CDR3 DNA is TGTGCCAGCAGCCTAGGGGGACAGCTATACGAGCAGTACTTC. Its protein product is CASSLGGQLYEQYF.

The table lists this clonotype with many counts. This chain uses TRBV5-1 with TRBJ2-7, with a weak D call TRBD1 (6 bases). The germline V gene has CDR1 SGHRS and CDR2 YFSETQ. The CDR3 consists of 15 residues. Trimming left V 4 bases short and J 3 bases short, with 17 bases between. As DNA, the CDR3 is TGCGCCAGCAGCGAAACAATGGGACATTACTACGAGCAGTACTTC. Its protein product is CASSETMGHYYEQYF. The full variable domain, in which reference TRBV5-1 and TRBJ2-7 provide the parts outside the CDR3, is KAGVTQTPRYLIKTRGQQVTLSCSPISGHRSVSWYQQTPGQGLQFLFEYFSETQRNKGNFPGRFSGRQFSNSRSEMNVSTLELGDSALYLCASSETMGHYYEQYFGPGTRLTVT.

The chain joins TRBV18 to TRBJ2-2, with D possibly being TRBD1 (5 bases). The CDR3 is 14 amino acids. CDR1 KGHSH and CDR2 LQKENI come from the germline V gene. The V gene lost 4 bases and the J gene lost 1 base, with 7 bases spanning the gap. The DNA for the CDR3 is TGTGCCAGCTCACGACAGATGAACACCGGGGAGCTGTTTTTT. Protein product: CASSRQMNTGELFF.

Written as DNA, the CDR3 is TGTGCCAGCAGCTCAGGACCATTGCGGGGTCTCCACTTT. Protein sequence: CASSSGPLRGLHF. This chain uses TRBV11-2 with TRBJ1-6; D not certain. The V end lost 4 bases, the J end lost 16 bases, and 17 bases lay between the germline ends. The germline gives CDR1 SGHAT, CDR2 FQNNGV. The CDR3 is 13 residues long. Combining the CDR3 with reference TRBV11-2 and TRBJ1-6 gives the whole variable domain EAGVAQSPRYKIIEKRQSVAFWCNPISGHATLYWYQQILGQGPKLLIQFQNNGVVDDSQLPKDRFSAERLKGVDSTLKIQPAKLEDSAVYLCASSSGPLRGLHFGNGTRLTVT.

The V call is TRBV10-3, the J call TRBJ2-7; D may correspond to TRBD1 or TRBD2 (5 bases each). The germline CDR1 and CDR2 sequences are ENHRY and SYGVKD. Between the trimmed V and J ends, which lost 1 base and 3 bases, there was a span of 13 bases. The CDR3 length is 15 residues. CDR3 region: CAISELGVLSYEQYF. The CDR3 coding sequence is TGTGCCATCAGTGAGTTGGGGGTTTTGAGCTACGAGCAGTACTTC.

CDR3 in DNA: TGTGCCAGCAGCAAGGGACTAGCGGGGAACAATGAGCAGTTCTTC. Translation: CASSKGLAGNNEQFF. The chain couples TRBV21-1 to TRBJ2-1; TRBD2, as called in the table, went unchecked against the DNA. TRBV21-1 is a known pseudogene. The CDR3 covers 15 residues.

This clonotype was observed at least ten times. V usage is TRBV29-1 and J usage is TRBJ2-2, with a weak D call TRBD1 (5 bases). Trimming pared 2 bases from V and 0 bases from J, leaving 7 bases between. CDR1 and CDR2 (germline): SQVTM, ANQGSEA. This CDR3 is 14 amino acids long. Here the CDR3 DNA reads TGCAGCGTTGAAACAGGCACGAACACCGGGGAGCTGTTTTTT. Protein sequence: CSVETGTNTGELFF.

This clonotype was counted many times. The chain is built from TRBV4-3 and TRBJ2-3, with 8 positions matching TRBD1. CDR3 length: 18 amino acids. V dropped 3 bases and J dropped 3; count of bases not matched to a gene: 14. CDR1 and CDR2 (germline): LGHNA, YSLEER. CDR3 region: CASSHYGRTGKNTDTQYF. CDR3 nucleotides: TGCGCCAGCAGCCACTACGGACGGACAGGGAAAAATACAGATACGCAGTATTTT.

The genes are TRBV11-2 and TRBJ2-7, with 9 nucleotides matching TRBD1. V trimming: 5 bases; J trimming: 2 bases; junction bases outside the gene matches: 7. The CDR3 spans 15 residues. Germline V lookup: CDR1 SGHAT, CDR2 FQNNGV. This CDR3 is CASSPGQGIAYEQYF. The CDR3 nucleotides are TGTGCCAGCAGCCCGGGACAGGGAATCGCCTACGAGCAGTACTTC.

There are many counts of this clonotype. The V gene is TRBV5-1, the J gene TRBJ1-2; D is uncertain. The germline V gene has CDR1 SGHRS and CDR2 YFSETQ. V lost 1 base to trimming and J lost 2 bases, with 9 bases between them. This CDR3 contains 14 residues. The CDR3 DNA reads TGCGCCAGCAGCTTGTCCGAAAGGAACTATGGCTACACCTTC. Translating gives CASSLSERNYGYTF.

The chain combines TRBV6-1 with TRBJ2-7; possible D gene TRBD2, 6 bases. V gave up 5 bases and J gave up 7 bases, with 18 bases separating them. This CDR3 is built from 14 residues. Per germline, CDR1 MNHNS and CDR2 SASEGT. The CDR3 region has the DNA TGTGCCAGCAGTCCGAGTAGCGGAGGGGCTGAGCAGTACTTC. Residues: CASSPSSGGAEQYF.

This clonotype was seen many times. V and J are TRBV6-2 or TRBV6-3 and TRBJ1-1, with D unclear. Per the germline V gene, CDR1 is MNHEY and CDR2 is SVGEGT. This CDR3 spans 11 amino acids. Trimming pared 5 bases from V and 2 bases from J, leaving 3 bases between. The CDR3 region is CASSRNTEAFF. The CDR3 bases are TGTGCCAGCAGTCGAAACACTGAAGCTTTCTTT.

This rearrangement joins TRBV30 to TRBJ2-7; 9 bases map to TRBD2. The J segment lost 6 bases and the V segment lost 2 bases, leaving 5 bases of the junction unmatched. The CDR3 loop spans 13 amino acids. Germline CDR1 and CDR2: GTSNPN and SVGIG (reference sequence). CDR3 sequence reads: CAWSNSGRAEQYF. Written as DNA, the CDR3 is TGTGCCTGGAGTAATAGCGGGAGAGCCGAGCAGTACTTC.

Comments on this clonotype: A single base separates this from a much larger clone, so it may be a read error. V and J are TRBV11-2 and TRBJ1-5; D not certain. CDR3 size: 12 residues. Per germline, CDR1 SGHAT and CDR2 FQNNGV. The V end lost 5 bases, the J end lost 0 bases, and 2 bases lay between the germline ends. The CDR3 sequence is CASSGSNQPQHF. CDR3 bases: TGTGCCAGCAGCGGTAGCAATCAGCCCCAGCATTTT.

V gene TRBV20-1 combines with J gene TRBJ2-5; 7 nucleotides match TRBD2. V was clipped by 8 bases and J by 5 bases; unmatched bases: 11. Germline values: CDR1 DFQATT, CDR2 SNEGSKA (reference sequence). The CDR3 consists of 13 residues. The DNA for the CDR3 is TGCAGTCCCGTTATGGGGGGGAAGGAGACCCAGTACTTC. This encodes CSPVMGGKETQYF.

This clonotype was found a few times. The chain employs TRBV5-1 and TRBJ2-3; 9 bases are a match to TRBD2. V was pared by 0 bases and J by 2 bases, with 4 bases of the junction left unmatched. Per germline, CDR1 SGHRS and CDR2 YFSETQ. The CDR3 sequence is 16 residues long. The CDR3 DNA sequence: TGCGCCAGCAGCTTGGCTAGCGGGGCCCACACAGATACGCAGTATTTT. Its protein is CASSLASGAHTDTQYF.

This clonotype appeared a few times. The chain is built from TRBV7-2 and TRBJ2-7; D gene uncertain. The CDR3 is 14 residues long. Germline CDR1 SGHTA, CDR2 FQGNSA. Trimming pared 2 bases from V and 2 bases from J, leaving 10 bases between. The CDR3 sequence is CASSLNSLPYEQYF. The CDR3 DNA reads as TGTGCCAGCAGCTTAAACAGCTTACCCTACGAGCAGTACTTC.